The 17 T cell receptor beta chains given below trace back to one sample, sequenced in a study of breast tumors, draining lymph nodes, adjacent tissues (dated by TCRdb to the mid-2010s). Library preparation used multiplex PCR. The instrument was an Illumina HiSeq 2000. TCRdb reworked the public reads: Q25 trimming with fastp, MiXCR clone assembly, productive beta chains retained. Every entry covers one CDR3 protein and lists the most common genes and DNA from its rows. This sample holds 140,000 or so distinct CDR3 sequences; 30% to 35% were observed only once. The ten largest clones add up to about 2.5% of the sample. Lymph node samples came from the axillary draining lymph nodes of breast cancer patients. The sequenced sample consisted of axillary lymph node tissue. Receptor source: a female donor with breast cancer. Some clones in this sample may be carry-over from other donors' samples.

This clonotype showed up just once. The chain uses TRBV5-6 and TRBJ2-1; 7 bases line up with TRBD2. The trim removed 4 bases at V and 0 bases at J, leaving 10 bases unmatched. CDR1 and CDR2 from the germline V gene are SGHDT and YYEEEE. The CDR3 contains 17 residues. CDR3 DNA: TGTGCCAGCAGCGGAAATTGGGACTACAACTCCTACAATGAGCAGTTCTTC. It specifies CASSGNWDYNSYNEQFF.

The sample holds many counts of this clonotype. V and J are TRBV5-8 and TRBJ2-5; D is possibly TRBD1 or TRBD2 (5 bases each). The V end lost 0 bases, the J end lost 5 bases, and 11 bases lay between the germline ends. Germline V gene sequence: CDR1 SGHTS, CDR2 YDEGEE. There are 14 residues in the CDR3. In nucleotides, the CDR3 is TGTGCCAGCAGCTTGGTTGGGGGATTGGAGACCCAGTACTTC. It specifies CASSLVGGLETQYF.

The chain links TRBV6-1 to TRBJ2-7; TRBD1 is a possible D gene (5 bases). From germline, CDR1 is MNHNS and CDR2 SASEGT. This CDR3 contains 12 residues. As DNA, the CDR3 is TGTGTCAGCAGTACACAGGCCTACGAGCAGTACGTC. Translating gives CVSSTQAYEQYV.

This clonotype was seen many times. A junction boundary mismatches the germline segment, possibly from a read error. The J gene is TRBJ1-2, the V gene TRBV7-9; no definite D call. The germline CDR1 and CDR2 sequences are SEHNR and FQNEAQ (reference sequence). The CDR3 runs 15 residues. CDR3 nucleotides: TGTGCCAGCAGCTTAGTAGGTTCGGCCAGCTATGGCTACCCCTTC. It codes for CASSLVGSASYGYPF. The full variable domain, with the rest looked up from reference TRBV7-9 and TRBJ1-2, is DTGVSQNPRHKITKRGQNVTFRCDPISEHNRLYWYRQTLGQGPEFLTYFQNEAQLEKSRLLSDRFSAERPKGSFSTLEIQRTEQGDSAMYLCASSLVGSASYGYPFGSGTRLTVV.

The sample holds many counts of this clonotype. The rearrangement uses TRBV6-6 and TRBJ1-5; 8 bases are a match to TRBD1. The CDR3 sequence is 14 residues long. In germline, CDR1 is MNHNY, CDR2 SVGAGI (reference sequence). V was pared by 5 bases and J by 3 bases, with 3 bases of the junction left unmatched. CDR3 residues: CASSHRGDNQPQHF. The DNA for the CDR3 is TGTGCCAGCAGTCACAGGGGGGACAATCAGCCCCAGCATTTT.

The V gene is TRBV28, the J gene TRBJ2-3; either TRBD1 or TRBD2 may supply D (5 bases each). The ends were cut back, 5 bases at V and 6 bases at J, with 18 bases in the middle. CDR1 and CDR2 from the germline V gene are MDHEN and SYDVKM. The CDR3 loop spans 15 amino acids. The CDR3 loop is CASSRVTEGRDTQYF. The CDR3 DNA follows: TGTGCCAGCAGTAGGGTGACAGAGGGCCGGGATACGCAGTATTTT.

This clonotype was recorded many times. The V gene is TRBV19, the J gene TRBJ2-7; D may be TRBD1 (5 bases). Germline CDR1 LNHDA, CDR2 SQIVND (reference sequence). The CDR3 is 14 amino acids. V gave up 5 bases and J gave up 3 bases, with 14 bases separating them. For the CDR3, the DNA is TGTGCCAGTAGTGGGCAGGGTCTAGGCTACGAGCAGTACTTC. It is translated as CASSGQGLGYEQYF.

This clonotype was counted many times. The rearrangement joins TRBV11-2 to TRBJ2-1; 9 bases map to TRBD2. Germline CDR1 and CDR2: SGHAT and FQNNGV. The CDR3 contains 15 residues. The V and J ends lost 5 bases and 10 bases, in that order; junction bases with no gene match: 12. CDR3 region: CASSPIAGAAGEQFF. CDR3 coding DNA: TGTGCCAGCAGCCCAATAGCGGGGGCCGCGGGGGAGCAGTTCTTC.

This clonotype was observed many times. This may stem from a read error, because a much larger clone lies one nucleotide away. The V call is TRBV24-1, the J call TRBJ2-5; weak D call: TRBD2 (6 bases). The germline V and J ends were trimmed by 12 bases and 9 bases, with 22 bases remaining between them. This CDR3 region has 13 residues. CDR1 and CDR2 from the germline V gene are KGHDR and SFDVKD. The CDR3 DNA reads TGTGCCTCCTCCCCGGGAGTTCGGGAGCCCCAGTACTTC. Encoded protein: CASSPGVREPQYF.

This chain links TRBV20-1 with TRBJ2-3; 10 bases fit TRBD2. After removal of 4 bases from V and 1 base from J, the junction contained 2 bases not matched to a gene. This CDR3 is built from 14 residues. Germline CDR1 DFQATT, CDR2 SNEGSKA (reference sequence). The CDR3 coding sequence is TGCAGTGCTATACTAGCGGGGCGCACAGATACGCAGTATTTT. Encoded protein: CSAILAGRTDTQYF.

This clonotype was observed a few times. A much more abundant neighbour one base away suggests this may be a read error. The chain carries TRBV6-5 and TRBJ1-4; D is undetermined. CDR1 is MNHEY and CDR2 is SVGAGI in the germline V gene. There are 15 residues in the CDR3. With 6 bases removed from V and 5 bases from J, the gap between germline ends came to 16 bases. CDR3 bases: TGTGCCAGCAGGCCGGCGAGACGGCCAAATGAAAAACTGTTTTTT. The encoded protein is CASRPARRPNEKLFF.

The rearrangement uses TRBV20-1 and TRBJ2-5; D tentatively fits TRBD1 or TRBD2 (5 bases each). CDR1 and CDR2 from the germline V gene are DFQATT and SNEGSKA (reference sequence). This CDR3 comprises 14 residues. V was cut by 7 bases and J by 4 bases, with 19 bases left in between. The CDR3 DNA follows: TGCAGTGTTTATGGGACCGGGGAAGGAGAGACCCAGTACTTC. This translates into CSVYGTGEGETQYF.

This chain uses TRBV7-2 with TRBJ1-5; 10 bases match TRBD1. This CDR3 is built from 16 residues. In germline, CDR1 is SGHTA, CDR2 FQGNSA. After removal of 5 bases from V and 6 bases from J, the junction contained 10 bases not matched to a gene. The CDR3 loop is CASSPWDRGVGQPQHF. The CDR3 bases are TGTGCCAGCAGCCCATGGGACAGGGGTGTGGGTCAGCCCCAGCATTTT.

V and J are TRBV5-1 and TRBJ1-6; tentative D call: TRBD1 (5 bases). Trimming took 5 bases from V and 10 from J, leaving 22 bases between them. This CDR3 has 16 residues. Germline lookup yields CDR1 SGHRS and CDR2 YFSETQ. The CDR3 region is CASSPGFGQGRSPLHF. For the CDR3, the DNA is TGCGCCAGCAGTCCTGGATTTGGGCAGGGACGGTCACCCCTCCACTTT.

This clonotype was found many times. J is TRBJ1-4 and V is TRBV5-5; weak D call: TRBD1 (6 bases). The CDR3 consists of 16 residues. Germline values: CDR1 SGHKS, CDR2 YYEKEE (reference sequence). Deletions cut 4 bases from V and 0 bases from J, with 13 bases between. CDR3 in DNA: TGTGCCAGCAGCGCAAACACAGGGTCAACTAATGAAAAACTGTTTTTT. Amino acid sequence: CASSANTGSTNEKLFF.

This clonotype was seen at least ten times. As DNA, the CDR3 is TGCAGTGCCGGCCGGGACAGGGGGATCGCCTCCTACGAGCAGTACTTC. It encodes CSAGRDRGIASYEQYF. This chain joins TRBV20-1 and TRBJ2-7, with 11 bases aligning to TRBD1. Per germline, CDR1 DFQATT and CDR2 SNEGSKA (reference sequence). CDR3 length: 16 amino acids. The J segment lost 0 bases and the V segment lost 6 bases, leaving 10 bases of the junction unmatched.

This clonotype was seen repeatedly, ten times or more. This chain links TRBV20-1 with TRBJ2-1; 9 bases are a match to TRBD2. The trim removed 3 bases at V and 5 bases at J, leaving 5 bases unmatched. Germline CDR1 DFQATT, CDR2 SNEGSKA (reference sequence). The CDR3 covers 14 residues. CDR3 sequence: CSASAGGVNNEQFF. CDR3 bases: TGCAGTGCTAGCGCGGGGGGGGTAAACAATGAGCAGTTCTTC.